Detailed here is one T cell receptor beta chain. What it recognizes is unknown. The data derive from a study of cytomegalovirus exposure and HLA in healthy donors. Overall study context: The 666 first-cohort repertoires shared a platform with the 130 or so validation repertoires, as reported in a later analysis. The study's findings and limits: In vitro confirmation showed three CMV-associated chains to be CMV antigen specific.

Clones were read by immunoSEQ multiplex PCR, and TCRdb kept only the in-frame ones, dropping some. The sample lists 60,000 to 65,000 clones, 85% to 95% occurring once. Trimming shortened V by 6 bases and J by 5 bases, and 16 bases separated the two germline ends. The CDR3 extends over 14 amino acids. CDR1 MNHNS and CDR2 SASEGT come from the germline V gene. The chain is built from TRBV6-1 and TRBJ2-5, with D perhaps TRBD2 (6 bases). The sequenced sample consisted of PBMCs. This sequence originates from a woman under 30 in good health and CMV-seropositive. The CDR3 coding sequence is TGTGCCAGCAGAGTGCGGGACCTGGGGGAGACCCAGTACTTC. This gives the protein CASRVRDLGETQYF.